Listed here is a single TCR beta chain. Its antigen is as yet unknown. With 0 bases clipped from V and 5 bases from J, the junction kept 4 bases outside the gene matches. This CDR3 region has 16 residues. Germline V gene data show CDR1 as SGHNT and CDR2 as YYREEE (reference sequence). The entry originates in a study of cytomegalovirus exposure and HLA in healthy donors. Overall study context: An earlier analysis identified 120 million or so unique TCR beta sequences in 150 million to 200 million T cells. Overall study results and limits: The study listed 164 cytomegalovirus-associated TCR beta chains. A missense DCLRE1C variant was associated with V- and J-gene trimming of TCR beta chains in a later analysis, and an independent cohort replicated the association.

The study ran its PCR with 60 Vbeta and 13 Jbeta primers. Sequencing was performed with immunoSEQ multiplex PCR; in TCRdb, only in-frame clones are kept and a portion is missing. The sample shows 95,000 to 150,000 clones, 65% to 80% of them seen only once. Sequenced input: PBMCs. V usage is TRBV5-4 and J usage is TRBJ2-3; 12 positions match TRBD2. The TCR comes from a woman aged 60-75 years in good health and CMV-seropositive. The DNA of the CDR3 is TGTGCCAGCAGCTTGGAACTAGCGGGAGGAGGAGATACGCAGTATTTT. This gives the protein CASSLELAGGGDTQYF.